Each of the 23 T cell receptor beta chains below was sequenced from the same sample in a study of memory B cells and T cells in multiple sclerosis. Libraries were prepared by immunoSEQ multiplex PCR; TCRdb keeps only in-frame clonotypes and omits some of them. There are 12,000 to 15,000 clones in the sample; approximately 69% occur only once, and roughly 2.2% lies in the top ten. Specimen: memory (CD45RO+) CD4+ T cells from blood. These receptors were taken from a human donor with multiple sclerosis.

This chain uses TRBV19 with TRBJ2-2; 8 nucleotides align to TRBD1. The J segment lost 0 bases and the V segment lost 4 bases, leaving 4 bases of the junction unmatched. CDR1 and CDR2 (germline): LNHDA, SQIVND (reference sequence). This CDR3 spans 16 amino acids. This chain's CDR3 is CASSKGQAANTGELFF. CDR3 bases: TGTGCCAGTAGTAAGGGACAGGCTGCGAACACCGGGGAGCTGTTTTTT.

The V and J genes are TRBV29-1 and TRBJ1-1; D perhaps matches TRBD1 (6 bases). Germline V gives CDR1 SQVTM, CDR2 ANQGSEA. There are 12 residues in the CDR3. V was trimmed by 7 bases and J by 0 bases, leaving 9 bases between them. The chain's CDR3 is CSGGQLNTEAFF. CDR3 in DNA: TGCAGCGGTGGACAGTTGAACACTGAAGCTTTCTTT.

The chain joins TRBV6-1 to TRBJ2-7; tentative D call: TRBD2 (5 bases). Trimming removed 6 bases from V and 0 bases from J, with 12 bases in between. The CDR3 covers 14 residues. The germline CDR1 and CDR2 sequences are MNHNS and SASEGT. The CDR3 DNA reads as TGTGCCAGCAGGGTCGGCGGGCGCTCCTACGAGCAGTACTTC. Translated, it gives CASRVGGRSYEQYF.

The table lists this clone with a count of one. The J gene is TRBJ1-1, the V gene TRBV5-5; TRBD1 agrees at 8 bases. This CDR3 has 12 amino acids. The V gene's germline CDR1 is SGHKS and CDR2 YYEKEE (reference sequence). V lost 0 bases and J lost 9; bases outside the gene matches: 1. CDR3 amino acids: CASSLGQGKAFF. For the CDR3, the DNA is TGTGCCAGCAGCTTGGGACAGGGGAAAGCTTTCTTT.

This rearrangement joins TRBV11-2 to TRBJ2-2; TRBD1 matches at 8 bases. Germline lookup yields CDR1 SGHAT and CDR2 FQNNGV. The trim removed 5 bases at V and 6 bases at J, leaving 11 bases unmatched. The CDR3 is made up of 16 amino acids. Here the CDR3 reads CASSLTHRGKAGELFF. CDR3 DNA: TGTGCCAGCAGCCTAACGCACAGGGGGAAGGCCGGGGAGCTGTTTTTT.

V gene TRBV6-5 combines with J gene TRBJ2-3, with 7 nucleotides matching TRBD1. After removal of 10 bases from V and 1 base from J, the junction contained 2 bases not matched to a gene. Per the germline V gene, CDR1 is MNHEY and CDR2 is SVGAGI. This CDR3 is 12 amino acids long. The CDR3, as DNA: TGTGCCACTGGACAGGGCACAGATACGCAGTATTTT. It specifies CATGQGTDTQYF.

The table lists this clone with a few counts. This CDR3 reads CSVAGPRGTEAFF. CDR3 coding DNA: TGCAGCGTCGCCGGGCCCCGGGGGACTGAAGCTTTCTTT. This chain links TRBV29-1 with TRBJ1-1; perhaps TRBD1 as D (5 bases). The CDR3 runs 13 residues. The V end lost 6 bases, the J end lost 5 bases, and 16 bases lay between the germline ends. Germline V CDR1 and CDR2: SQVTM, ANQGSEA.

V usage is TRBV5-1 and J usage is TRBJ2-2, with D perhaps matching TRBD1 (6 bases). The CDR3 has 16 residues. Between the trimmed V and J ends, which lost 3 bases and 1 base, there was a span of 13 bases. CDR1 is SGHRS, CDR2 YFSETQ, per germline. The CDR3 loop is CASSSDGQLNTGELFF. DNA for the CDR3: TGCGCCAGCAGCTCCGACGGACAGCTGAACACCGGGGAGCTGTTTTTT.

This rearrangement joins TRBV19 to TRBJ2-3; a weak D match, TRBD1 (7 bases). The CDR3 sequence is 16 residues long. Trimming took off 5 bases at V and 3 bases at J, with 18 bases between the two ends. Germline V lookup: CDR1 LNHDA, CDR2 SQIVND (reference sequence). The DNA for the CDR3 is TGTGCCAGTAGTCCCACCGGGGGACAGAGGACAGATACGCAGTATTTT. Translated, it gives CASSPTGGQRTDTQYF.

Within the sample, this clone is medium-sized (0.01 to 0.1%). This chain uses TRBV19 with TRBJ1-5, with TRBD1 identical over 7 bases. Trimming took 8 bases from V and 7 from J; bases not matched to a gene: 14. Germline V CDR1 and CDR2: LNHDA, SQIVND (reference sequence). The CDR3 covers 15 residues. CDR3 DNA: TGTGCCAGTGCCCCGCAGGGGGTAGGGGGACAGCCCCAGCATTTT. Its translation: CASAPQGVGGQPQHF.

The chain employs TRBV11-2 and TRBJ2-4; TRBD1 matches at 8 bases. This CDR3 contains 13 residues. V lost 1 base, J lost 13 bases, and 6 bases stayed unmatched. Looked up from germline, CDR1 is SGHAT and CDR2 is FQNNGV. As DNA, the CDR3 is TGTGCCAGCAGCTTAGGCAGGGGGCTAAAACAGTACTTC. It encodes CASSLGRGLKQYF.

V gene TRBV5-1 combines with J gene TRBJ2-5; 10 bases align to TRBD1. CDR1 SGHRS and CDR2 YFSETQ come from the germline V gene. The J segment lost 6 bases and the V segment lost 4 bases, leaving 9 bases of the junction unmatched. CDR3 length: 15 amino acids. The CDR3 loop reads CASSDPGQGSQTQYF. CDR3 nucleotides: TGCGCCAGCAGCGACCCGGGACAGGGGTCGCAGACCCAGTACTTC.

This clone appeared a few times. The chain joins TRBV11-3 to TRBJ2-1; D might be TRBD1 (5 bases). Trimming removed 6 bases from V and 5 bases from J, with 11 bases in between. Germline CDR1 and CDR2: SGHNT and YENEEA. The CDR3 has 13 amino acids. CDR3 loop: CASSPDSDNEQFF. In DNA, the CDR3 is TGTGCCAGCAGTCCCGACAGTGACAATGAGCAGTTCTTC.

The chain has TRBV18 and TRBJ2-1; perhaps TRBD2 as D (7 bases). This CDR3 contains 16 residues. The V gene lost 1 base and the J gene lost 5 bases, with 15 bases spanning the gap. CDR1 and CDR2 from the germline V gene are KGHSH and LQKENI. The DNA for the CDR3 is TGTGCCAGCTCACCACGACTCGGGGGGCCCAACAATGAGCAGTTCTTC. Its translation is CASSPRLGGPNNEQFF.

V and J are TRBV6-1 and TRBJ2-4, with 7 bases fitting TRBD1. The V and J ends lost 6 bases and 3 bases, in that order; junction bases with no gene match: 2. The CDR3 runs 13 residues. The V gene's germline CDR1 is MNHNS and CDR2 SASEGT. CDR3 bases: TGTGCCAGCAGGTGGGACAGCAAAAACATTCAGTACTTC. Encoded protein: CASRWDSKNIQYF.

This chain uses TRBV7-9 with TRBJ1-5; D remains unclear. V dropped 0 bases and J dropped 1 base, with 4 bases sitting between them. Germline CDR1 is SEHNR and CDR2 is FQNEAQ (reference sequence). This CDR3 comprises 14 residues. CDR3 sequence reads: CASSLASSNQPQHF. The CDR3 region has the DNA TGTGCCAGCAGCTTAGCGAGCAGCAATCAGCCCCAGCATTTT.

The J gene is TRBJ1-1, the V gene TRBV10-3, with D perhaps matching TRBD1 (6 bases). CDR3 length: 14 amino acids. V lost 5 bases and J 2 bases, leaving 12 bases between the germline ends. CDR1 and CDR2 (germline): ENHRY, SYGVKD. This chain's CDR3 is CAISTGTSNTEAFF. The CDR3 bases are TGTGCCATCAGTACCGGGACATCAAACACTGAAGCTTTCTTT.

The chain carries TRBV5-1 and TRBJ2-5; 7 bases line up with TRBD2. V lost 6 bases and J lost 3; bases outside the gene matches: 14. Per germline, CDR1 SGHRS and CDR2 YFSETQ. The CDR3 contains 16 residues. DNA of the CDR3: TGCGCCAGCACCCCCGGACCAGCGGGGCGTAAAGAGACCCAGTACTTC. Amino acid sequence: CASTPGPAGRKETQYF.

This chain uses TRBV2 with TRBJ1-2, with D uncertain. In germline, CDR1 is SNHLY, CDR2 FYNNEI. This CDR3 is 12 amino acids long. The germline V and J ends were trimmed by 6 bases and 4 bases, with 9 bases remaining between them. CDR3 nucleotides: TGTGCCAGCAGCGGGGAGTCCTATGGCTACACCTTC. Translated, it gives CASSGESYGYTF.

The J gene is TRBJ2-5, the V gene TRBV2, with D unresolved. The CDR3 spans 11 residues. The V gene lost 9 bases and the J gene lost 1 base, with 6 bases spanning the gap. Germline CDR1 and CDR2: SNHLY and FYNNEI. The CDR3 spells CASGLQETQYF. The DNA of the CDR3 is TGTGCCAGTGGGCTCCAAGAGACCCAGTACTTC.

This chain links TRBV10-1 with TRBJ2-7, with 7 nucleotides matching TRBD1. The CDR3 covers 14 residues. Germline assignment: CDR1 WNHNN and CDR2 SYGVQD (reference sequence). Unmatched junction bases numbered 14, after V lost 6 bases and J lost 9 bases. CDR3 nucleotides: TGCGCCAGCAGCCGGGACAGCGTCTCTACGAGGCAGTACTTC. Encoded protein: CASSRDSVSTRQYF.

This sequence joins TRBV29-1 and TRBJ2-5; maybe TRBD2 (6 bases). V was clipped by 6 bases and J by 5 bases, with 19 bases between them. Germline CDR1 SQVTM, CDR2 ANQGSEA. This CDR3 spans 14 amino acids. CDR3 loop: CSVPGTPPSETQYF. The CDR3 bases are TGCAGCGTCCCGGGGACTCCCCCTTCGGAGACCCAGTACTTC.

The chain carries TRBV6-5 and TRBJ1-4; perhaps TRBD1 as D (6 bases). V was trimmed by 8 bases and J by 7 bases, leaving 14 bases between them. Germline CDR1 and CDR2: MNHEY and SVGAGI. The CDR3 has 13 amino acids. The CDR3 DNA sequence: TGTGCCAGCGGGCAAGGGGGATCTGAAAAACTGTTTTTT. Translation: CASGQGGSEKLFF.